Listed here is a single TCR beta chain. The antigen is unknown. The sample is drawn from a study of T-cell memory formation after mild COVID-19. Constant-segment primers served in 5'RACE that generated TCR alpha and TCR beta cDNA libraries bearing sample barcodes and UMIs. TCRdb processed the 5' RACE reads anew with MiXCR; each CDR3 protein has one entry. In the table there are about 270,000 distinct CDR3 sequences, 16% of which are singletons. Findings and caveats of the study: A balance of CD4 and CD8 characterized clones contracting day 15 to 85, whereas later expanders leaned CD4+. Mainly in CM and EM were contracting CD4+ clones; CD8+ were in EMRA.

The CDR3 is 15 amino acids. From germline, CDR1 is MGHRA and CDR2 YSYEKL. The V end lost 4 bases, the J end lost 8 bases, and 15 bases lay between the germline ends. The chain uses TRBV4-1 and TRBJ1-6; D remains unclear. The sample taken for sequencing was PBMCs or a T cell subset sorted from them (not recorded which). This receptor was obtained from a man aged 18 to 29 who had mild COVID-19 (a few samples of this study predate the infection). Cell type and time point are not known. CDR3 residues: CASSPKALPDSPLHF. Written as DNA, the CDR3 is TGCGCCAGCAGCCCCAAGGCATTACCAGATTCACCCCTCCACTTT.